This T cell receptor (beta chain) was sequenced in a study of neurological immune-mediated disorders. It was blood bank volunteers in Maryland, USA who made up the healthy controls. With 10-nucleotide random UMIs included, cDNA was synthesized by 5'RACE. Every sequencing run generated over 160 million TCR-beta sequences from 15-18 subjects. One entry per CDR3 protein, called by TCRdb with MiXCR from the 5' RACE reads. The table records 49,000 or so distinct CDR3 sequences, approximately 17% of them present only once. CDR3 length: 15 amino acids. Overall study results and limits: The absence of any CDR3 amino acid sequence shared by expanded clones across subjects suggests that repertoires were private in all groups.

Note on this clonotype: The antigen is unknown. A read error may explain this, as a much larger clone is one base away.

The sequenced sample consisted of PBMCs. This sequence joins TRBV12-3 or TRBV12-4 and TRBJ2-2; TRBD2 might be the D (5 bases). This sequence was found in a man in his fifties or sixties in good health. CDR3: CASVRDVRRAGEPFF. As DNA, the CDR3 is TGTGCCAGCGTGAGGGATGTACGAAGGGCCGGGGAGCCGTTTTTT.